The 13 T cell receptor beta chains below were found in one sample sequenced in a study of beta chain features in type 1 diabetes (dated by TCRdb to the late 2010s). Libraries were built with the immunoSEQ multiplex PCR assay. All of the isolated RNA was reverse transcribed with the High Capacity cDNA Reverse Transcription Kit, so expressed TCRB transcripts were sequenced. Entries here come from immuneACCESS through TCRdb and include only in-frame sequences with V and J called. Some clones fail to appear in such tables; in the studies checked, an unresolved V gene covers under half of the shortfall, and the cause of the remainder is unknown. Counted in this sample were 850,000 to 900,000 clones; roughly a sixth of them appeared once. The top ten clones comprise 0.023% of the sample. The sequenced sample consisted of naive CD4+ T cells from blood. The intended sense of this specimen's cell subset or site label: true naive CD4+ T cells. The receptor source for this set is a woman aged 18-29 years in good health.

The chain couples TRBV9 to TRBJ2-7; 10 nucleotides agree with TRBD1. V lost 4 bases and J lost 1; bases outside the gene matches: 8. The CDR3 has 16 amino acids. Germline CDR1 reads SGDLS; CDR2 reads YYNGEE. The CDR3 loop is CASSPSPGQGSYEQYF. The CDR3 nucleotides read TGTGCCAGCAGCCCCTCTCCGGGACAGGGGTCCTACGAGCAGTACTTC.

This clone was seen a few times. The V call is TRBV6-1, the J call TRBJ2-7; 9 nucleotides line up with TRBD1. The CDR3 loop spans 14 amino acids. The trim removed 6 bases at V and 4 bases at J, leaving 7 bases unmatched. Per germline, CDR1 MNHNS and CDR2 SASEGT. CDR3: CASSEGQGMYEQYF. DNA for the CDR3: TGTGCCAGCAGCGAGGGACAGGGTATGTACGAGCAGTACTTC.

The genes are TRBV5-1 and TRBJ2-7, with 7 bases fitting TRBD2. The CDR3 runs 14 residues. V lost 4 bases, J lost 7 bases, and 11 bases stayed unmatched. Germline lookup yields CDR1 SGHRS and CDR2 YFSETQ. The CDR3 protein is CASSPGPAGVEQYF. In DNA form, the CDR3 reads TGCGCCAGCAGCCCGGGGCCGGCGGGAGTTGAGCAGTACTTC.

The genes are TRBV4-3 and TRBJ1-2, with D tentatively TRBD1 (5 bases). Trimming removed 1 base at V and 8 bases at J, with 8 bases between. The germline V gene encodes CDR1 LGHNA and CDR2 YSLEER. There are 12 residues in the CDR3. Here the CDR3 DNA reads TGCGCCAGCAGCCAAGTCTACAGGGGCTACACCTTC. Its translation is CASSQVYRGYTF.

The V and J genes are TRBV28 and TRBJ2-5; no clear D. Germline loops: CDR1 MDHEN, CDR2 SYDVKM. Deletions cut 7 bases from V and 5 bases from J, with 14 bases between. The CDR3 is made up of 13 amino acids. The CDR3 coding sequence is TGTGCCAGCACCATCGGCCTCCGGGAGACCCAGTACTTC. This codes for CASTIGLRETQYF.

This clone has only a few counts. DNA of the CDR3: TGCAGCACAGACAGGGGGCCTGAGCAGTTCTTC. It yields the protein CSTDRGPEQFF. The chain uses TRBV29-1 and TRBJ2-1, with 10 positions matching TRBD1. V was pared by 8 bases and J by 9 bases, with 4 bases of the junction left unmatched. Looked up from germline, CDR1 is SQVTM and CDR2 is ANQGSEA. This CDR3 contains 11 residues.

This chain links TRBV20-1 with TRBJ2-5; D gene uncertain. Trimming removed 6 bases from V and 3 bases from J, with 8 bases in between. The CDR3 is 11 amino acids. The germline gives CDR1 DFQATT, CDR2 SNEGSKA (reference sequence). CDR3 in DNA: TGCAGTGCCCTGAAAGAAGAGACCCAGTACTTC. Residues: CSALKEETQYF.

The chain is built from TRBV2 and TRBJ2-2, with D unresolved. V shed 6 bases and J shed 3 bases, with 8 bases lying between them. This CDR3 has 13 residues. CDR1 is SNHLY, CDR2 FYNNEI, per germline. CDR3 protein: CASRTHYTGELFF. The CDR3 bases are TGTGCCAGCAGGACTCATTACACCGGGGAGCTGTTTTTT.

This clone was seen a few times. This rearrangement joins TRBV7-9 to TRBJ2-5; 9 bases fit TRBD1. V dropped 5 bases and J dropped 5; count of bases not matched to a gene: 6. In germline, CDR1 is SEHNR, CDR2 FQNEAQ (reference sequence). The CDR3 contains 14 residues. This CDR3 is CASSRGQGWETQYF. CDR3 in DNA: TGTGCCAGCAGCCGAGGACAGGGGTGGGAGACCCAGTACTTC.

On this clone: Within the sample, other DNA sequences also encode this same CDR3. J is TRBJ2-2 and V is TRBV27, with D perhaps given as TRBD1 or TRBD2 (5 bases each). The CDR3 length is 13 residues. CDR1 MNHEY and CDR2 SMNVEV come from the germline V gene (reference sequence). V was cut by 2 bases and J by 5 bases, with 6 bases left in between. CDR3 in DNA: TGTGCCAGCAGTTTAGAGGGGACCGGGGAGCTGTTTTTT. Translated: CASSLEGTGELFF.

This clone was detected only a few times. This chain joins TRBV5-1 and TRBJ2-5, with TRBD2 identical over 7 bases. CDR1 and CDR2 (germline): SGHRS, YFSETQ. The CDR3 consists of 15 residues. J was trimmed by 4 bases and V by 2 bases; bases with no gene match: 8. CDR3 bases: TGCGCCAGCAGCTTTGTCGGGAGGAGTGGAGAGACCCAGTACTTC. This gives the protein CASSFVGRSGETQYF.

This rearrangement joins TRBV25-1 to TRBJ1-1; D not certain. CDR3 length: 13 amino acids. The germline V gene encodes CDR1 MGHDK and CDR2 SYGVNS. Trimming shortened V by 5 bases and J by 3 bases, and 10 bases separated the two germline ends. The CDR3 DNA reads TGTGCCAGCAGTTCTATGTGGGACACTGAAGCTTTCTTT. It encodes CASSSMWDTEAFF.

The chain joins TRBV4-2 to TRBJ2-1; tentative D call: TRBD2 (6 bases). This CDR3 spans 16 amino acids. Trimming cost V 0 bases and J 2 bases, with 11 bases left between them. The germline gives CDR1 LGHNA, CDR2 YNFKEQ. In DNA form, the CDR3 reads TGTGCCAGCAGCCAAGATCCGGGACTGGCCTACAATGAGCAGTTCTTC. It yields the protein CASSQDPGLAYNEQFF.